Listed below are T cell receptor beta chains from one sample, sequenced in a study of cytomegalovirus exposure and HLA in healthy donors. Sequencing was performed with immunoSEQ multiplex PCR; in TCRdb, only in-frame clones are kept and a portion is missing. The sample carries over 150,000 clones, around 80% recorded once. Sequencing was done on a sample of PBMCs. The source of these receptors is a man aged 40-49 years in good health and CMV-seronegative. The CDR3 runs from the conserved cysteine through the conserved F or W. D genes are given only for firm matches. The size field is filled for only some rows; it gives once, few, many or a size class.

cdr3_length: 14; clone_size: -; v_call: TRBV18; d_call: TRBD1; j_call: TRBJ1-2; cdr3_nt: TGTGCCAGCTCCTCGGACAGGGTGCACTTTGGCTACACCTTC; cdr3_aa: CASSSDRVHFGYTF
cdr3_length: 12; clone_size: -; v_call: TRBV29-1; d_call: -; j_call: TRBJ2-7; cdr3_nt: TGCAGCGTTGTGTCGATCTCCTACGAGCAGTACTTC; cdr3_aa: CSVVSISYEQYF
cdr3_length: 13; clone_size: few; v_call: TRBV6-5; d_call: -; j_call: TRBJ2-3; cdr3_nt: TGTGCCAGCAGACCCAATAGGGGCGATACGCAGTATTTT; cdr3_aa: CASRPNRGDTQYF
cdr3_length: 15; clone_size: -; v_call: TRBV5-1; d_call: TRBD2; j_call: TRBJ2-7; cdr3_nt: TGCGCCAGCAGCTTGGCTAGCGGGGGGGTAGGGGAGCAGTACTTC; cdr3_aa: CASSLASGGVGEQYF
cdr3_length: 15; clone_size: -; v_call: TRBV6-5; d_call: TRBD1; j_call: TRBJ2-2; cdr3_nt: TGTGCCAGCAGTCGCGGCGACAGGGACATCGGGGAGCTGTTTTTT; cdr3_aa: CASSRGDRDIGELFF
cdr3_length: 12; clone_size: few; v_call: TRBV5-1; d_call: -; j_call: TRBJ1-2; cdr3_nt: TGCGCCAGCAGCTTGGACTCCTATGGCTACACCTTC; cdr3_aa: CASSLDSYGYTF
cdr3_length: 15; clone_size: -; v_call: TRBV4-1; d_call: -; j_call: TRBJ2-3; cdr3_nt: TGCGCCAGCAGCCACAGGACAGCTAGCACAGATACGCAGTATTTT; cdr3_aa: CASSHRTASTDTQYF
cdr3_length: 16; clone_size: -; v_call: TRBV5-1; d_call: TRBD1; j_call: TRBJ2-3; cdr3_nt: TGCGCCAGCAGCCCGGGGTCCGACAGGGCAACAGATACGCAGTATTTT; cdr3_aa: CASSPGSDRATDTQYF
cdr3_length: 16; clone_size: -; v_call: TRBV11-3; d_call: TRBD2; j_call: TRBJ2-1; cdr3_nt: TGTGCCAGCAGCCTCGTTCCTAGCGGTATTGGGGGGGAGCAGTTCTTC; cdr3_aa: CASSLVPSGIGGEQFF
cdr3_length: 17; clone_size: -; v_call: TRBV4-2; d_call: TRBD1; j_call: TRBJ2-5; cdr3_nt: TGTGCCAGCAGCCAAGAGGGTGACAGGGGGGTGAGAGAGACCCAGTACTTC; cdr3_aa: CASSQEGDRGVRETQYF
cdr3_length: 13; clone_size: -; v_call: TRBV30; d_call: TRBD2; j_call: TRBJ2-5; cdr3_nt: TGTGCCTGGAAAAGGGAGGGAAGGGAGACCCAGTACTTC; cdr3_aa: CAWKREGRETQYF
cdr3_length: 14; clone_size: -; v_call: TRBV28; d_call: -; j_call: TRBJ2-7; cdr3_nt: TGTGCCAGCAGTTTAGGAGGGGGGGCGTACGAGCAGTACTTC; cdr3_aa: CASSLGGGAYEQYF
cdr3_length: 15; clone_size: -; v_call: TRBV5-1; d_call: TRBD2; j_call: TRBJ2-5; cdr3_nt: TGCGCCAGCAAAACCGGGACTAGTGATAGTGAGACCCAGTACTTC; cdr3_aa: CASKTGTSDSETQYF